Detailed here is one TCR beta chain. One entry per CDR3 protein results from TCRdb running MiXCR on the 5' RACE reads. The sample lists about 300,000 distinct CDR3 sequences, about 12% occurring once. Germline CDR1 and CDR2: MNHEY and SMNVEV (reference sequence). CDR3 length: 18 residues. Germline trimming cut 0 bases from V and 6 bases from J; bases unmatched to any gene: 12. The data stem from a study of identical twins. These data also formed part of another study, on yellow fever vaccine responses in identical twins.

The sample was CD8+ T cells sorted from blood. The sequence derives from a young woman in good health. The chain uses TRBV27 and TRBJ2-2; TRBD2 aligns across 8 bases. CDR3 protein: CASSLSAETGTRAGELFF. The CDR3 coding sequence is TGTGCCAGCAGTTTATCGGCAGAAACCGGGACTAGGGCCGGGGAGCTGTTTTTT.